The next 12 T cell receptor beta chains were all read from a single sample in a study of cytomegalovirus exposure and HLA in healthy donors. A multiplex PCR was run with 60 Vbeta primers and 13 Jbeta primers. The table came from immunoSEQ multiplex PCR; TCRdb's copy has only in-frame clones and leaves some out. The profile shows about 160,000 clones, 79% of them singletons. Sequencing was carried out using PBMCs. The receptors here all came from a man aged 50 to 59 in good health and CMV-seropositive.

CDR3 loop: CASSQVYSGSTDTQYF. Here the CDR3 DNA reads TGCGCCAGCAGCCAAGTCTATAGCGGGAGCACAGATACGCAGTATTTT. The chain recombines TRBV4-1 with TRBJ2-3, with 7 bases lining up with TRBD2. V lost 1 base to trimming and J lost 0 bases; unmatched junction nucleotides: 4. CDR1 is MGHRA and CDR2 is YSYEKL in the germline V gene. This CDR3 has 16 residues.

CDR3 region: CASNPGLAGYNEQYF. The CDR3 region has the DNA TGTGCCAGCAACCCCGGACTAGCGGGATACAACGAGCAGTACTTC. The gene calls are TRBV7-9 and TRBJ2-7; the match to TRBD2 covers 12 bases. Germline V gives CDR1 SEHNR, CDR2 FQNEAQ (reference sequence). The CDR3 contains 15 residues. The V and J ends lost 7 bases and 5 bases, in that order; junction bases with no gene match: 9.

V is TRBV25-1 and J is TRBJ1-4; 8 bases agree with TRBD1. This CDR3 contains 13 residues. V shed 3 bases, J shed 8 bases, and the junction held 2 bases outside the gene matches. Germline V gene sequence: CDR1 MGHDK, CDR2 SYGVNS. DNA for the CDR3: TGTGCCAGCAGTGAGACAGGGGTGGAAAAACTGTTTTTT. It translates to CASSETGVEKLFF.

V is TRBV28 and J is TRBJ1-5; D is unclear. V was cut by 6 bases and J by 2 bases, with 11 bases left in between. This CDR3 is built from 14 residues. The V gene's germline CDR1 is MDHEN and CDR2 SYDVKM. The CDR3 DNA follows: TGTGCCAGCAGCCCCATAACGGGCAATCAGCCCCAGCATTTT. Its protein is CASSPITGNQPQHF.

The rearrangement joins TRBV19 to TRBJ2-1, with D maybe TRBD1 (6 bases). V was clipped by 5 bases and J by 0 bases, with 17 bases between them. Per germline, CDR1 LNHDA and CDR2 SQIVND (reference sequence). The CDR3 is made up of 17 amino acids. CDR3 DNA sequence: TGTGCCAGTAGTCCACTCTCCGGGACATTCTCCTACAATGAGCAGTTCTTC. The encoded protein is CASSPLSGTFSYNEQFF.

The CDR3 sequence: CASSAYRGYNEQFF. CDR3 nucleotides: TGTGCCAGCAGCGCGTACAGGGGGTACAATGAGCAGTTCTTC. This sequence joins TRBV11-3 and TRBJ2-1, with 8 bases matching TRBD1. This CDR3 spans 14 amino acids. Trimming removed 5 bases from V and 4 bases from J; junction bases left unmatched: 4. Germline V gene lookup returns CDR1 SGHNT and CDR2 YENEEA. The full variable domain, rest sourced from reference TRBV11-3 and TRBJ2-1, is EAGVVQSPRYKIIEKKQPVAFWCNPISGHNTLYWYLQNLGQGPELLIRYENEEAVDDSQLPKDRFSAERLKGVDSTLKIQPAELGDSAVYLCASSAYRGYNEQFFGPGTRLTVL.

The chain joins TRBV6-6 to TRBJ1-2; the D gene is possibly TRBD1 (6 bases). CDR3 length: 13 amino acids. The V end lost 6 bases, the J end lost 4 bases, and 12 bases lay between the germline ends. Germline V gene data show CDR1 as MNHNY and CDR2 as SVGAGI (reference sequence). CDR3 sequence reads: CASSPTGPYGYTF. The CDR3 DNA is TGTGCCAGCAGCCCGACAGGCCCCTATGGCTACACCTTC.

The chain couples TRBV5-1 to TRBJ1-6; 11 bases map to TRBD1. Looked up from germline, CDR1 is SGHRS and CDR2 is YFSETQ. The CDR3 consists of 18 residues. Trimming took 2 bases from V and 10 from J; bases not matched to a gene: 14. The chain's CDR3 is CASSLRPPGQGDGSPLHF. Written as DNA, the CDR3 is TGCGCCAGCAGCTTAAGACCACCGGGACAGGGGGACGGATCACCCCTCCACTTT.

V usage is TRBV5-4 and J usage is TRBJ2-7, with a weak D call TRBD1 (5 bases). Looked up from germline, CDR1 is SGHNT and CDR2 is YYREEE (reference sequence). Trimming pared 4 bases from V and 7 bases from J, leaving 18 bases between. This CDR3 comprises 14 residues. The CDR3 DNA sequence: TGTGCCAGCAGCGGAAGGACGCCGGCAGGGGAGCAGTACTTC. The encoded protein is CASSGRTPAGEQYF.

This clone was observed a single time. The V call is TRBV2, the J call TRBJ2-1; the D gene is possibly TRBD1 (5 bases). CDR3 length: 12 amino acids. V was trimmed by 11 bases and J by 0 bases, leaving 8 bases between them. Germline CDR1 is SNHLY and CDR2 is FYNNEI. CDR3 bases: TGTGCCGGGGCTCGCTCCTACAATGAGCAGTTCTTC. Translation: CAGARSYNEQFF.

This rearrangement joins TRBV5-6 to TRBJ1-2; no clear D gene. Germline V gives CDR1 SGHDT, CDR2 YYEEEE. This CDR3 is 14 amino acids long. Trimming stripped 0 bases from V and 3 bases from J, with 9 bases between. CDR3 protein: CASSLETSYYGYTF. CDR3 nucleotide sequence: TGTGCCAGCAGCTTGGAAACATCGTACTATGGCTACACCTTC.

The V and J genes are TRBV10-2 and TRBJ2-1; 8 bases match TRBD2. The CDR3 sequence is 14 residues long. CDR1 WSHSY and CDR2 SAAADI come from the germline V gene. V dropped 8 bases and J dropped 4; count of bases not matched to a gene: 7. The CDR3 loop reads CASQGLGAYNEQFF. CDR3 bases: TGCGCCAGCCAGGGACTAGGCGCGTACAATGAGCAGTTCTTC.